The clone carrying this T cell receptor beta chain was counted a few times. TCRdb ran MiXCR on the reads and lists one entry per CDR3 protein. The table records over 90,000 distinct CDR3 sequences, roughly 28% of them present only once. The entry originates in a study of type 1 regulatory T cells. As for the study in general: T-allo10 is a Tr1-enriched, alloantigen-specific CD4 T cell product made in vitro.

The length of the CDR3 is 15 residues. Trimming shortened V by 0 bases and J by 10 bases, and 13 bases separated the two germline ends. Germline V lookup: CDR1 MGHRA, CDR2 YSYEKL. Sequenced material: CD4+ T cells, either the whole sample or a sorted fraction (not recorded which). This chain uses TRBV4-1 with TRBJ1-6; D is perhaps TRBD1 (5 bases). This clonotype was sampled from a human donor in good health. As DNA, the CDR3 is TGCGCCAGCAGCCAAGACTGGGGGGTCGGATCACCCCTCCACTTT. It codes for CASSQDWGVGSPLHF.